This passage covers 23 T cell receptor beta chains from one sample sequenced in a study of blood T cell repertoires in COVID-19. Profiled with immunoSEQ multiplex PCR; TCRdb holds only in-frame clones, not every one. The sample consists of around 480,000 clones, roughly 88% of them appearing once. Sequenced: peripheral blood. The receptors shown here come from a woman aged 45-65 years with COVID-19, enrolled during active disease.

This chain joins TRBV2 and TRBJ1-1; 8 bases align to TRBD1. J was trimmed by 3 bases and V by 5 bases; bases with no gene match: 14. The CDR3 is 17 amino acids. The V gene's germline CDR1 is SNHLY and CDR2 FYNNEI. CDR3 region: CASSSWGQARRDTEAFF. CDR3 nucleotides: TGTGCCAGCAGTTCCTGGGGACAGGCGCGTCGGGACACTGAAGCTTTCTTT.

The chain recombines TRBV19 with TRBJ2-1; 10 nucleotides agree with TRBD1. The ends lost 5 bases at V and 5 bases at J; junction bases unmatched: 3. The CDR3 length is 14 residues. Germline V lookup: CDR1 LNHDA, CDR2 SQIVND (reference sequence). The CDR3 coding sequence is TGTGCCAGTAGTCGACAGGGGGCGAACAATGAGCAGTTCTTC. Translated, it gives CASSRQGANNEQFF.

The gene calls are TRBV9 and TRBJ1-1; 7 bases are a match to TRBD1. CDR1 and CDR2 from the germline V gene are SGDLS and YYNGEE. The CDR3 totals 16 residues. The V segment lost 2 bases and the J segment 0 bases; nucleotides outside the gene matches: 7. The CDR3 DNA reads TGTGCCAGCAGCGTCCCTTTGACAGGGATGAACACTGAAGCTTTCTTT. Residues: CASSVPLTGMNTEAFF. The full variable domain, with the rest looked up from reference TRBV9 and TRBJ1-1, is DSGVTQTPKHLITATGQRVTLRCSPRSGDLSVYWYQQSLDQGLQFLIQYYNGEERAKGNILERFSAQQFPDLHSELNLSSLELGDSALYFCASSVPLTGMNTEAFFGQGTRLTVV.

Only one count was recorded for this clone. The chain is built from TRBV29-1 and TRBJ2-3, with 11 positions matching TRBD2. The CDR3 length is 14 residues. V was clipped by 0 bases and J by 6 bases; unmatched bases: 2. Looked up from germline, CDR1 is SQVTM and CDR2 is ANQGSEA. CDR3 sequence: CSVEETSGVDTQYF. The DNA for the CDR3 is TGCAGCGTTGAAGAGACTAGCGGGGTGGATACGCAGTATTTT.

This clone was seen just once. This sequence joins TRBV29-1 and TRBJ2-3, with a weak D call TRBD2 (6 bases). Germline loops: CDR1 SQVTM, CDR2 ANQGSEA. The CDR3 spans 13 residues. V was shortened by 2 bases and J by 2 bases, with 8 bases between the two germline ends. CDR3 loop: CSVEREATDTQYF. CDR3 DNA sequence: TGCAGCGTTGAAAGGGAGGCCACAGATACGCAGTATTTT.

This clone has a handful of counts. This sequence joins TRBV7-8 and TRBJ2-1; 12 positions match TRBD2. V was pared by 2 bases and J by 10 bases, with 3 bases of the junction left unmatched. This CDR3 is built from 14 residues. Germline V gives CDR1 SGHVS, CDR2 FQNEAQ. CDR3 in DNA: TGTGCCAGCAGCTTACAAGGGACTAGCGGGGAGCAGTTCTTC. Its translation is CASSLQGTSGEQFF.

V gene TRBV2 combines with J gene TRBJ2-1; D not resolved. The CDR3 is made up of 15 amino acids. From germline, CDR1 is SNHLY and CDR2 FYNNEI. The V and J ends lost 4 bases and 0 bases respectively, with 10 bases between them. CDR3 in DNA: TGTGCCAGCAGTGTTCGCGAGAGCTCCTACAATGAGCAGTTCTTC. Its translation is CASSVRESSYNEQFF.

The V call is TRBV4-1, the J call TRBJ2-6; TRBD1 matches at 7 bases. Germline trimming cut 4 bases from V and 0 bases from J; bases unmatched to any gene: 9. This CDR3 comprises 18 residues. In germline, CDR1 is MGHRA, CDR2 YSYEKL. The CDR3: CASSLQGLARSGANVLTF. DNA of the CDR3: TGCGCCAGCAGCCTACAGGGGTTAGCTCGCTCTGGGGCCAACGTCCTGACTTTC.

The chain couples TRBV2 to TRBJ1-2; possibly TRBD1 for D (5 bases). CDR1 SNHLY and CDR2 FYNNEI come from the germline V gene. This CDR3 contains 15 residues. Trimming took off 5 bases at V and 9 bases at J, with 22 bases between the two ends. The CDR3 region is CASSLTVTGTVSYTF. The DNA for the CDR3 is TGTGCCAGCAGTTTGACAGTGACGGGCACCGTGAGCTACACCTTC.

This clone was found a few times. The chain combines TRBV30 with TRBJ2-2; D is ambiguous. Germline V gives CDR1 GTSNPN, CDR2 SVGIG (reference sequence). The CDR3 contains 14 residues. Trimming removed 3 bases from V and 3 bases from J, with 11 bases in between. In DNA, the CDR3 is TGTGCCTGGAGGTTCCAGCGATACACCGGGGAGCTGTTTTTT. This translates into CAWRFQRYTGELFF.

This clone has more than one count but fewer than ten. The V and J genes are TRBV21-1 and TRBJ2-6; TRBD2 is the table's D call and was not checked against the DNA. TRBV21-1 is noted as a pseudogene. CDR3 size: 12 residues. The DNA of the CDR3 is TGTGCCAGCAGGTACTACAAGCGGATCCTGACTTTC. Translated, it gives CASRYYKRILTF.

About this clone: The same CDR3 arises from other DNA sequences in this sample as well. The V and J genes are TRBV5-6 and TRBJ2-7; 7 nucleotides match TRBD2. Germline loops: CDR1 SGHDT, CDR2 YYEEEE. The CDR3 is made up of 14 amino acids. Trimming took 4 bases from V and 0 from J; bases not matched to a gene: 4. The CDR3 nucleotides are TGTGCCAGCAGCCTGGGAGGGAGCTCCTACGAGCAGTACTTC. This translates into CASSLGGSSYEQYF.

The chain recombines TRBV7-3 with TRBJ2-3; D gene ambiguous. The length of the CDR3 is 14 residues. Per germline, CDR1 SGHTA and CDR2 FQGTGA. V lost 2 bases and J lost 0, with 6 bases in between. The CDR3 sequence is CASSLAGSTDTQYF. The CDR3 coding sequence is TGTGCCAGCAGCTTAGCAGGTAGCACAGATACGCAGTATTTT.

This chain joins TRBV5-6 and TRBJ2-1; 9 positions match TRBD1. The germline V gene encodes CDR1 SGHDT and CDR2 YYEEEE. The V gene end was trimmed by 0 bases and the J gene end by 3 bases; junction bases not matched to a gene: 1. This CDR3 is built from 15 residues. DNA for the CDR3: TGTGCCAGCAGCTTGGGGACAGGGGTCTACAATGAGCAGTTCTTC. Protein sequence: CASSLGTGVYNEQFF.

The genes are TRBV4-2 and TRBJ2-7; a weak D match, TRBD2 (6 bases). V dropped 4 bases and J dropped 3 bases, with 16 bases sitting between them. Germline V CDR1 and CDR2: LGHNA, YNFKEQ. This CDR3 spans 15 amino acids. The CDR3 DNA follows: TGTGCCAGCAGCCGGGACTCGGTGGGCTACTACGAGCAGTACTTC. Translation: CASSRDSVGYYEQYF.

This rearrangement joins TRBV18 to TRBJ1-2; tentative D call: TRBD1 (5 bases). The germline gives CDR1 KGHSH, CDR2 LQKENI. CDR3 length: 17 residues. Trimming took 3 bases from V and 8 from J, leaving 25 bases between them. CDR3: CASSPRANWDSLRGYTF. The CDR3, as DNA: TGTGCCAGCTCACCGAGAGCCAACTGGGACTCCCTAAGGGGCTACACCTTC. The full variable domain, with the rest looked up from reference TRBV18 and TRBJ1-2, is NAGVMQNPRHLVRRRGQEARLRCSPMKGHSHVYWYRQLPEEGLKFMVYLQKENIIDESGMPKERFSAEFPKEGPSILRIQQVVRGDSAAYFCASSPRANWDSLRGYTFGSGTRLTVV.

In regard to this clone: Other nucleotide sequences in the sample specify the same CDR3. The chain recombines TRBV5-1 with TRBJ2-7, with TRBD1 identical over 7 bases. The CDR3 runs to 13 residues. In germline, CDR1 is SGHRS, CDR2 YFSETQ. J was trimmed by 3 bases and V by 2 bases; bases with no gene match: 2. This chain's CDR3 is CASSLTGDYEQYF. In DNA form, the CDR3 reads TGCGCCAGCAGCTTAACAGGGGACTACGAGCAGTACTTC.

A single count supports this clone. The V and J genes are TRBV9 and TRBJ2-3; D remains unclear. Germline V CDR1 and CDR2: SGDLS, YYNGEE. V was trimmed by 0 bases and J by 3 bases, leaving 11 bases between them. This CDR3 has 15 residues. The CDR3 spells CASSVDQAITDTQYF. The CDR3 region has the DNA TGTGCCAGCAGCGTAGACCAGGCGATTACAGATACGCAGTATTTT.

This clone appeared once. This chain connects TRBV6-2 or TRBV6-3 to TRBJ1-1; no clear D gene. V dropped 0 bases and J dropped 2 bases, with 7 bases sitting between them. The germline gives CDR1 MNHEY, CDR2 SVGEGT. The CDR3 spans 14 residues. CDR3 DNA sequence: TGTGCCAGCAGTTACTCTAGAGTTAACACTGAAGCTTTCTTT. Amino acids: CASSYSRVNTEAFF.

The CDR3 loop is CATSDAGQGGETQYF. In nucleotides, the CDR3 is TGTGCCACCAGTGATGCTGGACAGGGAGGCGAGACCCAGTACTTC. This chain joins TRBV24-1 and TRBJ2-5, with 8 bases aligning to TRBD1. V dropped 3 bases and J dropped 5; count of bases not matched to a gene: 7. CDR3 length: 15 residues. Germline-derived CDR1 and CDR2 are KGHDR and SFDVKD.

V and J are TRBV5-1 and TRBJ1-1, with 7 bases that match TRBD1. The CDR3 contains 14 residues. CDR1 and CDR2 from the germline V gene are SGHRS and YFSETQ. V shed 5 bases, J shed 1 base, and the junction held 5 bases outside the gene matches. The CDR3 is CASRAGGRNTEAFF. The CDR3, as DNA: TGCGCCAGCAGGGCAGGGGGAAGGAACACTGAAGCTTTCTTT.

The chain joins TRBV12-2 to TRBJ2-2; TRBD2 is the table's D call, not checked against the DNA. TRBV12-2 counts as a pseudogene. The CDR3 contains 18 residues. CDR3 nucleotides: TGTGCAAGTCACTTTAGGGGTAGCGGGGGGACTATCACCGGGGAGCTGTTTTTT. Its protein is CASHFRGSGGTITGELFF.

V is TRBV27 and J is TRBJ2-7; 7 positions agree with TRBD1. Trimming cost V 6 bases and J 0 bases; bases outside gene matches: 8. CDR3 length: 15 amino acids. The germline gives CDR1 MNHEY, CDR2 SMNVEV (reference sequence). CDR3 coding DNA: TGTGCCAGCAGGACAGGACAGGAGAGCTCCTACGAGCAGTACTTC. Its protein product is CASRTGQESSYEQYF.